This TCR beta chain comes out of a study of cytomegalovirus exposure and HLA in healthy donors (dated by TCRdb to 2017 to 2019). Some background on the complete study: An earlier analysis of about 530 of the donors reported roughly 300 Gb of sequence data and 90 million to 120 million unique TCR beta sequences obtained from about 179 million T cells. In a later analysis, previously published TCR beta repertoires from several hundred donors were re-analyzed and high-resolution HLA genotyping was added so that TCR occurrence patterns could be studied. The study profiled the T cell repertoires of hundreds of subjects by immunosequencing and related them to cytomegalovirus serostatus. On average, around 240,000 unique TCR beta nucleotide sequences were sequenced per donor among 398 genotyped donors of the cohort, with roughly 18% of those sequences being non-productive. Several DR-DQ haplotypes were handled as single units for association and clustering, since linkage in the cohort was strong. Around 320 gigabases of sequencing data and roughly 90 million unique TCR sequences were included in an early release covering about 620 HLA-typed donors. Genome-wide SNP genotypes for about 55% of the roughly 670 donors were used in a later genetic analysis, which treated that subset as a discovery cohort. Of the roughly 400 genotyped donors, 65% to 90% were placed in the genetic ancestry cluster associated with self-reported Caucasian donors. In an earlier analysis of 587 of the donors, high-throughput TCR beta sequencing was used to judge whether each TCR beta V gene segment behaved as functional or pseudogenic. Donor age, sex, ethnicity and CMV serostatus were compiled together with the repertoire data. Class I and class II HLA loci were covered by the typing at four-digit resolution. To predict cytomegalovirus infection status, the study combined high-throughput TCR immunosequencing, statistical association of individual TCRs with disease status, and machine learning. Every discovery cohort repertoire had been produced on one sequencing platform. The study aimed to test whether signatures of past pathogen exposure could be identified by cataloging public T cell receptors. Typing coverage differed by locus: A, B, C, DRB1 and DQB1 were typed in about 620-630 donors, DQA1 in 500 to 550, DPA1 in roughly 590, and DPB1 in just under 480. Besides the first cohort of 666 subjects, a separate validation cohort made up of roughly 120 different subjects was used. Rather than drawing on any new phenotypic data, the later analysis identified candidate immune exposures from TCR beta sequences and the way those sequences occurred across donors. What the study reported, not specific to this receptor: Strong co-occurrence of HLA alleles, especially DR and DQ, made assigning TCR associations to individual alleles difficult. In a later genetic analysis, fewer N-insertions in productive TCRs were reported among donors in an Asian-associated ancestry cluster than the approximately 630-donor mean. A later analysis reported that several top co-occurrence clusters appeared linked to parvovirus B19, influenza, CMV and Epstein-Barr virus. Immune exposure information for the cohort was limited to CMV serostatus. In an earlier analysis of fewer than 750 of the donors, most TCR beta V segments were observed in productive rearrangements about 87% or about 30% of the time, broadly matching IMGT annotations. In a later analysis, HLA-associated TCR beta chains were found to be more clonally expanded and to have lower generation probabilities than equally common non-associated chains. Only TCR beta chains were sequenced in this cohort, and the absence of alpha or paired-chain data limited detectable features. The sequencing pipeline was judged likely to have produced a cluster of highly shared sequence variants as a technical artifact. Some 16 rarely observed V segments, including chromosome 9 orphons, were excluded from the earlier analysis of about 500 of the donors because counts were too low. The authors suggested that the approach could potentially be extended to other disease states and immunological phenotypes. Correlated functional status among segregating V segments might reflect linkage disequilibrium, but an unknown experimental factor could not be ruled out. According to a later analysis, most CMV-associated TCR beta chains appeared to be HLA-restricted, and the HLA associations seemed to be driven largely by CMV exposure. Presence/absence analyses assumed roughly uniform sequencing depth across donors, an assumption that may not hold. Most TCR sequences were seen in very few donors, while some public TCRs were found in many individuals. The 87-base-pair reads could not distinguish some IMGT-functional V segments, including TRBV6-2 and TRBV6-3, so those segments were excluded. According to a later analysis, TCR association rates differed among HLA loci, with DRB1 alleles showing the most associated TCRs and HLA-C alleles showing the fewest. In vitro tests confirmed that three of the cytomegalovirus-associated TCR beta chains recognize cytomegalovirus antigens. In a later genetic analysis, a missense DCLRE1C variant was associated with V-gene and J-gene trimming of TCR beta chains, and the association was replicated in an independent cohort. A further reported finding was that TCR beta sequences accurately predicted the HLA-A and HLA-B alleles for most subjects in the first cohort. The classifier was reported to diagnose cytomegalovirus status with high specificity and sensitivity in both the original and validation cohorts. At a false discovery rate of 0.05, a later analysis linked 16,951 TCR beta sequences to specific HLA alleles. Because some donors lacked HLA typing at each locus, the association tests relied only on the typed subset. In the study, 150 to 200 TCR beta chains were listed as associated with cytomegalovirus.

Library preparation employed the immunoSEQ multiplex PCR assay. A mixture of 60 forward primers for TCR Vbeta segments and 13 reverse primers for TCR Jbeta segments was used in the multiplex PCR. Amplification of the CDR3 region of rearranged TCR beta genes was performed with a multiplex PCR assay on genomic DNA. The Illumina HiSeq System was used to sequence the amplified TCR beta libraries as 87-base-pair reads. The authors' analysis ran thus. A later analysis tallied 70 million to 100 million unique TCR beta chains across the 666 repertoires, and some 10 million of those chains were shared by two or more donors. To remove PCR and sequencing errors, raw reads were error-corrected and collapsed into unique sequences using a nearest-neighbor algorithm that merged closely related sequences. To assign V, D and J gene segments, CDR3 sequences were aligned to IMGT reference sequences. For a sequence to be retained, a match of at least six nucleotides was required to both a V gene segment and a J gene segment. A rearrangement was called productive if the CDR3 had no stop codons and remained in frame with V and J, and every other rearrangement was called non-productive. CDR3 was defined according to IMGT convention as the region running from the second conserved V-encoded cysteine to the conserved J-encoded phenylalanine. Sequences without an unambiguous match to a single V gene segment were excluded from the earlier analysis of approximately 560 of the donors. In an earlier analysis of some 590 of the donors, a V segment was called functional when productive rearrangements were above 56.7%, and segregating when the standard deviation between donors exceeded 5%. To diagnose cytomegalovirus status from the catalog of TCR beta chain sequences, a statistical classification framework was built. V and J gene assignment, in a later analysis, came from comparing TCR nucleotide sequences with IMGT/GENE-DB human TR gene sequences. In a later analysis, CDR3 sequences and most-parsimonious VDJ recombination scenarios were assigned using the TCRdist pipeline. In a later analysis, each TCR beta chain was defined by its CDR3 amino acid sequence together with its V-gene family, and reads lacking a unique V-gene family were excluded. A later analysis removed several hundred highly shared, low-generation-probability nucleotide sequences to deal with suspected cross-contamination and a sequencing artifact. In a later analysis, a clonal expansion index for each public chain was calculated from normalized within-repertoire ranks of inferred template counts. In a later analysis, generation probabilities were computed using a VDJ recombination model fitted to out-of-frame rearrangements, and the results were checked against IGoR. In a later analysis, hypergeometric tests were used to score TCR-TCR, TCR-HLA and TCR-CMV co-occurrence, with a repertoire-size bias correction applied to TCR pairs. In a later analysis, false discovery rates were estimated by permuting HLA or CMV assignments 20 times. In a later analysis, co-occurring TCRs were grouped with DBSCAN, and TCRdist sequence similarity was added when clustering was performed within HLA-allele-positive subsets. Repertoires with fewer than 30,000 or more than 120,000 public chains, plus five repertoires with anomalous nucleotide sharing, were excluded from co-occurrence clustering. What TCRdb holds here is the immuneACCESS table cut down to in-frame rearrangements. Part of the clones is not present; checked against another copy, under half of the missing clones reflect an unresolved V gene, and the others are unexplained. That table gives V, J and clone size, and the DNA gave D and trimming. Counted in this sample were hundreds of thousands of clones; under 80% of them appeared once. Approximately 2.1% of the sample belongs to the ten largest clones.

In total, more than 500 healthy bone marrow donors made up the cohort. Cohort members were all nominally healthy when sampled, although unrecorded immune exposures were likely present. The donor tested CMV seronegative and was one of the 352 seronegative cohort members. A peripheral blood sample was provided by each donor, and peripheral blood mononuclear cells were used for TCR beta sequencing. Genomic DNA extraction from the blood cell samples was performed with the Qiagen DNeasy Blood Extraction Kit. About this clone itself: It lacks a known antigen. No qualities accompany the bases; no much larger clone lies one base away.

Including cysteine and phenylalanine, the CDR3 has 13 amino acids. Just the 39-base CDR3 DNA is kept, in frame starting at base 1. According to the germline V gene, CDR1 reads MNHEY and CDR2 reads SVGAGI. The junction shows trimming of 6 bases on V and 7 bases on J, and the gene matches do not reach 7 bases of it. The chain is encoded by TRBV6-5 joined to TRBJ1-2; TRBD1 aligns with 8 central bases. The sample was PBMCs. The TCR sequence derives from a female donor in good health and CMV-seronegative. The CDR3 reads CASSLTGDSGYTF. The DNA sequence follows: TGTGCCAGCAGCCTGACAGGGGACTCTGGCTACACCTTC.